This T cell receptor (beta chain) was recovered during a study of blood T cell repertoires in COVID-19. The wider study: Donors in the United States, Italy and Spain gave samples during acute or convalescent COVID-19. Sample material is recorded as cDNA or gDNA derived from T cells, B-cell-depleted T cells, or PBMCs.

The CDR3 is made up of 14 amino acids. The germline gives CDR1 MDHEN, CDR2 SYDVKM. With 2 bases clipped from V and 8 bases from J, the junction kept 6 bases outside the gene matches. Seattle patients were enrolled during active infection and followed longitudinally. This clone occurred once. In the original workflow: Estimation of nucleated cell counts relied on the amplification of reference gene primers. Data came from immunoSEQ multiplex PCR; TCRdb stores just in-frame clones and leaves some out. V and J calls plus clone size are reproduced from that table; the DNA served to infer D and trimming. Seen here are roughly 130,000 clones, roughly 89% observed once, and the top ten hold around 9%.

The chain uses TRBV28 and TRBJ1-2; 9 bases match TRBD1. The sample comprised peripheral blood. This TCR was sampled from a man aged 30-40 years with COVID-19, enrolled during active disease. The CDR3 DNA sequence: TGTGCCAGCAGTTTACCACAGGGGGCGCGGGGCTACACCTTC. It specifies CASSLPQGARGYTF.